The following is a T cell receptor beta chain sequence with its context. TCRdb analysed the RT-PCR reads with MiXCR anew, one entry per CDR3 protein. Of roughly 150,000 distinct CDR3 sequences listed, about a tenth are singletons. The sample is drawn from a study of response to subunit inactivated influenza vaccine. Germline V gene lookup returns CDR1 SNHLY and CDR2 FYNNEI. V was cut by 4 bases and J by 4 bases, with 8 bases left in between. This CDR3 region has 13 residues. This receptor was taken from a man aged 50 to 60 who received an inactivated influenza vaccine. The chain employs TRBV2 and TRBJ1-5; D possibly corresponds to TRBD1 (5 bases). The specimen comprised non-naive T cells sorted from PBMCs, sampled 35 to 45 days after vaccination. CDR3 residues: CASSGGENQPQHF. In DNA, the CDR3 is TGTGCCAGCAGTGGGGGCGAGAATCAGCCCCAGCATTTT.